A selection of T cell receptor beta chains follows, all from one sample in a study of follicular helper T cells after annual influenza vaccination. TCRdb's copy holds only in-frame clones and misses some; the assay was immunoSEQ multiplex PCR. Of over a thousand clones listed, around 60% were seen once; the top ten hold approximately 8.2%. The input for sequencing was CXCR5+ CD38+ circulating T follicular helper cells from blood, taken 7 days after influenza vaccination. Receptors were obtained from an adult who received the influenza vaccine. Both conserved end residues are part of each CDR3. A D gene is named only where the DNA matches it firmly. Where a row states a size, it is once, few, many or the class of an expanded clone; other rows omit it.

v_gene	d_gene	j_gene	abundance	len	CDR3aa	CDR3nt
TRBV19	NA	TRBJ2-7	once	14	CASSIAGSSYEQYF	TGTGCCAGTAGTATAGCCGGGAGCTCCTACGAGCAGTACTTC
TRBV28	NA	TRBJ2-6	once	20	CASSPRLLRAQSSGANVLTF	TGTGCCAGCAGTCCAAGGTTACTACGGGCCCAGAGCTCTGGGGCCAACGTCCTGACTTTC
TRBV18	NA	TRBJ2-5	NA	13	CASSRGEQETQYF	TGTGCCAGCTCACGAGGTGAACAAGAGACCCAGTACTTC
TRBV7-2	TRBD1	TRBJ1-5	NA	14	CASSLGTGFQPQHF	TGTGCCAGCAGCTTAGGGACAGGGTTTCAGCCCCAGCATTTT
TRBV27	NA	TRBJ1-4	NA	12	CASSFWGEKLFF	TGTGCCAGCAGTTTCTGGGGTGAAAAACTGTTTTTT
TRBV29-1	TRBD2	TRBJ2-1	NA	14	CSVEWRGSYNEQFF	TGCAGCGTTGAATGGCGGGGGTCCTACAATGAGCAGTTCTTC
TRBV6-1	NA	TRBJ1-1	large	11	CASVGYTEAFF	TGTGCCAGCGTTGGGTACACTGAAGCTTTCTTT
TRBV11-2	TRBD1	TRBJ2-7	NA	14	CASSFGDRFYEQYF	TGTGCCAGCAGCTTTGGGGACAGATTTTACGAGCAGTACTTC
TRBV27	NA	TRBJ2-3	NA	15	CASSSARFDTDTQYF	TGTGCCAGCAGTTCAGCCCGGTTCGACACAGATACGCAGTATTTT
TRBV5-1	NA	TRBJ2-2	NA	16	CASSLAYRGGTGELFF	TGCGCCAGCAGCTTGGCCTATAGAGGAGGCACCGGGGAGCTGTTTTTT
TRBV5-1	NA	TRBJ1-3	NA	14	CASRKQGTGNTIYF	TGCGCCAGCAGAAAACAGGGAACTGGAAACACCATATATTTT
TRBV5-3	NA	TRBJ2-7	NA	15	CARSFLGASDYEQYF	TGTGCCAGAAGTTTCCTTGGGGCGTCGGACTACGAGCAGTACTTC
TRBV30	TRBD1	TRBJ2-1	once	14	CAWSTGATYNEQFF	TGTGCCTGGAGTACAGGGGCGACCTACAATGAGCAGTTCTTC
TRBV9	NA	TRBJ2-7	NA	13	CASSVGTVYEQYF	TGTGCCAGCAGCGTAGGGACAGTCTACGAGCAGTACTTC
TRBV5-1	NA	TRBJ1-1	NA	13	CASSLQENTEAFF	TGCGCCAGCAGCTTGCAGGAGAACACTGAAGCTTTCTTT
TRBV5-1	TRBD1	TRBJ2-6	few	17	CASSPRDRGTGANVLTF	TGCGCCAGCAGCCCCCGGGACAGGGGGACTGGGGCCAACGTCCTGACTTTC
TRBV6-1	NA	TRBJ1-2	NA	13	CASSKGRGYGYTF	TGTGCCAGCAGCAAAGGACGGGGCTATGGCTACACCTTC
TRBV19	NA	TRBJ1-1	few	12	CASAAPDTEAFF	TGTGCCTCCGCAGCCCCGGACACTGAAGCTTTCTTT
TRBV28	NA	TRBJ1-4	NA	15	CASSSGGGGNEKLFF	TGTGCCAGCAGTTCCGGAGGGGGAGGTAATGAAAAACTGTTTTTT
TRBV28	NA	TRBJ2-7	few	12	CASSLESYEQYF	TGTGCCAGCAGTTTAGAATCCTACGAGCAGTACTTC
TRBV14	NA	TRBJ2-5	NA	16	CASSQVGGGGGETQYF	TGTGCCAGCAGCCAAGTTGGGGGTGGGGGCGGAGAGACCCAGTACTTC
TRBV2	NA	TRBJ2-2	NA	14	CASKGVINTGELFF	TGTGCCAGCAAGGGAGTAATAAACACCGGGGAGCTGTTTTTT
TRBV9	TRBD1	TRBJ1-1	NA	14	CASSEQGIYTEAFF	TGTGCCAGCAGCGAACAGGGGATTTACACTGAAGCTTTCTTT
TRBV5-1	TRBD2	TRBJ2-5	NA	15	CASSLLAGRVETQYF	TGCGCCAGCAGCTTACTAGCGGGAAGGGTGGAGACCCAGTACTTC
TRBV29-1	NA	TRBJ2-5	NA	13	CSVERVREETQYF	TGCAGCGTTGAAAGAGTGCGGGAAGAGACCCAGTACTTC
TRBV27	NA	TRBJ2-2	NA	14	CASSLDLYTGELFF	TGTGCCAGCAGTTTGGACCTCTACACCGGGGAGCTGTTTTTT
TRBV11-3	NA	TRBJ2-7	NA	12	CASSLDGYEQYF	TGTGCCAGCAGCTTAGACGGCTACGAGCAGTACTTC
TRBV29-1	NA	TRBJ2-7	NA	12	CSVKRSSYEQYF	TGCAGCGTTAAGCGGAGCTCCTACGAGCAGTACTTC
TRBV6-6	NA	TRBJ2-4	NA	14	CASTLGGPKNIQYF	TGTGCCAGCACGTTGGGGGGACCTAAAAACATTCAGTACTTC
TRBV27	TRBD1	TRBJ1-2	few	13	CASRKEQGAGYTF	TGTGCCAGCAGAAAAGAACAGGGGGCCGGCTACACCTTC
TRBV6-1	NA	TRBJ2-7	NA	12	CASRDLENEQYF	TGTGCCAGCAGGGACTTAGAAAACGAGCAGTACTTC
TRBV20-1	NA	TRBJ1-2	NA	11	CSAGGDYGYTF	TGCAGTGCTGGGGGGGATTATGGCTACACCTTC
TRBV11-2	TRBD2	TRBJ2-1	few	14	CASSDTTGGNEQFF	TGTGCCAGCAGCGACACGACGGGGGGCAATGAGCAGTTCTTC
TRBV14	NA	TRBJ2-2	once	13	CASRQGLTGELFF	TGTGCCAGCAGGCAGGGACTTACCGGGGAGCTGTTTTTT
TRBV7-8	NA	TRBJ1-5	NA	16	CASSPRMVGGNQPQHF	TGTGCCAGCAGCCCCCGGATGGTGGGTGGCAATCAGCCCCAGCATTTT
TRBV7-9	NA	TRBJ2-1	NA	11	CASSLRAEQFF	TGTGCCAGCAGCTTAAGGGCAGAGCAGTTCTTC
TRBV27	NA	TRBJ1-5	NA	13	CASTSRPNQPQHF	TGTGCCAGCACCTCCCGGCCGAATCAGCCCCAGCATTTT
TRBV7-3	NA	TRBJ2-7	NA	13	CASSLFPEDEQYF	TGTGCCAGCAGCTTATTCCCTGAAGACGAGCAGTACTTC
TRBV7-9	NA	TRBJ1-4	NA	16	CASSLGSTATNEKLFF	TGTGCCAGCAGTTTAGGGTCAACTGCAACTAATGAAAAACTGTTTTTT
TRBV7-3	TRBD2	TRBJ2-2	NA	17	CASSPSGLAASTGELFF	TGTGCCAGCAGCCCGTCGGGACTAGCGGCCTCCACCGGGGAGCTGTTTTTT
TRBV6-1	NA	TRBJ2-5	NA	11	CASSGVETQYF	TGTGCCAGCAGTGGGGTGGAGACCCAGTACTTC
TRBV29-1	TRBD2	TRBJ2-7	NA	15	CSVFGLAPRGNEQYF	TGCAGCGTTTTCGGACTAGCGCCCCGAGGGAACGAGCAGTACTTC
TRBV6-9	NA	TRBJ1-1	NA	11	CASVGYTEAFF	TGTGCCAGCGTTGGGTACACTGAAGCTTTCTTT
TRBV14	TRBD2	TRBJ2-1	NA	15	CASSFGTSGVGEQFF	TGTGCCAGCAGCTTCGGGACTAGCGGAGTGGGTGAGCAGTTCTTC
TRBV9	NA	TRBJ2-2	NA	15	CASSPGGLNTGELFF	TGTGCCAGCAGTCCGGGGGGCTTAAACACCGGGGAGCTGTTTTTT
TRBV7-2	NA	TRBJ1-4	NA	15	CASSLVQRVDEKLFF	TGTGCCAGCAGCTTAGTTCAGCGAGTAGATGAAAAACTGTTTTTT
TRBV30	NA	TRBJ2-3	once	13	CAWSRGATDTQYF	TGTGCCTGGAGTAGGGGAGCCACAGATACGCAGTATTTT
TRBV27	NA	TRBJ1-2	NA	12	CASSLPRSGYTF	TGTGCCAGCAGCCTACCGAGATCTGGCTACACCTTC
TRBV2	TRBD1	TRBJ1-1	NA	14	CASGTGVGNTEAFF	TGTGCCAGCGGTACAGGGGTGGGGAACACTGAAGCTTTCTTT